This T cell receptor (beta chain) was identified during a study of cytomegalovirus exposure and HLA in healthy donors. This clone was seen only a few times. Trimming shortened V by 5 bases and J by 1 base, and 11 bases separated the two germline ends. This CDR3 comprises 14 residues. Germline V CDR1 and CDR2: MGHDK, SYGVNS. Vbeta (60) and Jbeta (13) primers were used in the PCR. In the original processing: Approximately 86 million unique TCR beta chains, some 11 million shared, were counted in a later analysis. Some clones are missing from TCRdb's copy, which holds only in-frame ones; the method was immunoSEQ multiplex PCR. The V and J calls and clone size were taken over from that table, and D and trimming were inferred from the DNA. Of 120,000 or so clones detected, 70% to 90% appear once; the ten largest clones hold over 15%.

The chain is built from TRBV25-1 and TRBJ1-1; D might be TRBD1 (5 bases). The sequence came from a man between 18 and 29 years old in good health and CMV-seropositive. The material sequenced was PBMCs. This CDR3 reads CASSPDGGNTEAFF. DNA of the CDR3: TGTGCCAGCAGTCCTGACGGGGGGAACACTGAAGCTTTCTTT. Drawing the rest from reference TRBV25-1 and TRBJ1-1, the complete variable domain is EADIYQTPRYLVIGTGKKITLECSQTMGHDKMYWYQQDPGMELHLIHYSYGVNSTEKGDLSSESTVSRIRTEHFPLTLESARPSHTSQYLCASSPDGGNTEAFFGQGTRLTVV.